The 29 T cell receptor beta chains reported below all come from one sample, sequenced in a study of PD-L1 blockade in urothelial cancer. The protocol was immunoSEQ multiplex PCR, while the TCRdb copy is restricted to in-frame clones and leaves out a portion. The sample consists of 20,000 to 30,000 clones, 75% to 90% of them appearing once. The sequencing here drew on PBMCs, taken around atezolizumab (anti-PD-L1) treatment. The origin of the receptors is a man in his fifties or sixties with urothelial cancer.

CDR3 in DNA: TGTGCCAGTAGTATGGTGTGGGACAGGAGAAGGAATGAGCAGTTCTTC. Protein: CASSMVWDRRRNEQFF. The rearrangement uses TRBV19 and TRBJ2-1; 8 bases line up with TRBD1. V shed 3 bases and J 7 bases; nucleotides not matched to a gene: 11. The CDR3 has 16 amino acids. Germline loops: CDR1 LNHDA, CDR2 SQIVND (reference sequence).

The chain uses TRBV19 and TRBJ1-2; D not resolved. Germline V gene lookup returns CDR1 LNHDA and CDR2 SQIVND (reference sequence). V was clipped by 5 bases and J by 1 base, with 11 bases between them. The CDR3 runs to 14 residues. CDR3 nucleotide sequence: TGTGCCAGTAGTTCACCCGGGGATAACTATGGCTACACCTTC. This gives the protein CASSSPGDNYGYTF.

This chain uses TRBV30 with TRBJ2-2, with 8 bases that match TRBD2. This CDR3 has 15 residues. The V gene end was trimmed by 0 bases and the J gene end by 0 bases; junction bases not matched to a gene: 0. Germline CDR1 reads GTSNPN; CDR2 reads SVGIG (reference sequence). The CDR3 sequence is CAWSVLAANTGELFF. DNA of the CDR3: TGTGCCTGGAGTGTACTAGCGGCGAACACCGGGGAGCTGTTTTTT.

The rearrangement links TRBV28 to TRBJ2-3, with a possible D match to TRBD1 (6 bases). This CDR3 is built from 12 residues. Germline V gives CDR1 MDHEN, CDR2 SYDVKM. Trimming cost V 7 bases and J 5 bases, with 10 bases left between them. The CDR3 loop is CASNHRVDTQYF. The CDR3 DNA is TGTGCCAGCAACCACAGGGTAGATACGCAGTATTTT.

V gene TRBV6-5 combines with J gene TRBJ2-3, with TRBD2 identical over 7 bases. Germline-derived CDR1 and CDR2 are MNHEY and SVGAGI. The CDR3 length is 15 residues. V trimming: 6 bases; J trimming: 2 bases; junction bases outside the gene matches: 8. Here the CDR3 DNA reads TGTGCCAGCAGGTCACCGGGACTACCCACAGATACGCAGTATTTT. Amino acids: CASRSPGLPTDTQYF.

This chain joins TRBV18 and TRBJ2-5, with D tentatively TRBD2 (5 bases). V lost 7 bases to trimming and J lost 7 bases, with 16 bases between them. Germline V gives CDR1 KGHSH, CDR2 LQKENI. CDR3 size: 13 residues. The DNA of the CDR3 is TGTGCCAGCTTGACCTCGGGGTTGGCGACCCAGTACTTC. This encodes CASLTSGLATQYF.

The V gene is TRBV11-2, the J gene TRBJ2-1; a possible D gene is TRBD2 (5 bases). V gave up 5 bases and J gave up 6 bases, with 8 bases separating them. This CDR3 spans 12 amino acids. The V gene's germline CDR1 is SGHAT and CDR2 FQNNGV. The CDR3 here is CASSRSGNEQFF. The CDR3 DNA reads TGTGCCAGCAGCAGAAGCGGCAATGAGCAGTTCTTC.

J is TRBJ2-3 and V is TRBV5-1, with 10 bases that match TRBD1. This CDR3 comprises 16 residues. The trim removed 4 bases at V and 3 bases at J, leaving 8 bases unmatched. Germline V lookup: CDR1 SGHRS, CDR2 YFSETQ. The CDR3 sequence is CASSDPRQGATDTQYF. The CDR3 DNA reads TGCGCCAGCAGCGACCCCCGACAGGGGGCAACAGATACGCAGTATTTT.

The gene calls are TRBV7-9 and TRBJ2-6, with TRBD1 identical over 7 bases. Trimming took 3 bases from V and 2 from J; bases not matched to a gene: 10. This CDR3 is 18 amino acids long. Germline CDR1 reads SEHNR; CDR2 reads FQNEAQ (reference sequence). The CDR3 nucleotides read TGTGCCAGCAGCTTGACAGGGAAGGTTGCGGCTGGGGCCAACGTCCTGACTTTC. Protein: CASSLTGKVAAGANVLTF.

The chain employs TRBV18 and TRBJ2-6, with 8 positions matching TRBD1. This CDR3 region has 17 residues. Germline V gene sequence: CDR1 KGHSH, CDR2 LQKENI. The J segment lost 3 bases and the V segment lost 2 bases, leaving 6 bases of the junction unmatched. The CDR3 loop is CASSPWARGLGANVLTF. The CDR3 bases are TGTGCCAGCTCACCATGGGCCAGGGGGCTTGGGGCCAACGTCCTGACTTTC.

In its sample, this clone was seen a few times. The chain recombines TRBV6-1 with TRBJ1-5; tentatively, D is TRBD1 (5 bases). The V gene lost 3 bases and the J gene lost 6 bases, with 15 bases spanning the gap. Germline CDR1 is MNHNS and CDR2 is SASEGT. This CDR3 region has 15 residues. The CDR3 DNA follows: TGTGCCAGCAGTGAGAGGTCAGGGTTAGTTCAGCCCCAGCATTTT. Protein: CASSERSGLVQPQHF.

The chain has TRBV5-6 and TRBJ2-1, with D tentatively TRBD1 (5 bases). Per the germline V gene, CDR1 is SGHDT and CDR2 is YYEEEE. The CDR3 is 16 amino acids. The V end was cut by 4 bases, the J end by 0 bases, with 14 bases between. CDR3 sequence (DNA): TGTGCCAGCAGCCGGAACAGGTTAAGCTCCTACAATGAGCAGTTCTTC. Its protein is CASSRNRLSSYNEQFF.

This clone was seen a handful of times. CDR3 residues: CSVWSWLSYGYTF. The CDR3, as DNA: TGCAGCGTTTGGTCGTGGCTCTCCTATGGCTACACCTTC. The chain is built from TRBV29-1 and TRBJ1-2; D uncertain. Looked up from germline, CDR1 is SQVTM and CDR2 is ANQGSEA. The CDR3 is 13 amino acids. V was clipped by 5 bases and J by 4 bases, with 14 bases between them.

This clone was counted a few times. CDR3 region: CASSEARSVAMLNEKLFF. For the CDR3, the DNA is TGTGCCAGCAGTGAAGCGCGTAGCGTTGCCATGCTAAATGAAAAACTGTTTTTT. This rearrangement joins TRBV6-1 to TRBJ1-4; D is uncertain. V was pared by 0 bases and J by 5 bases, with 19 bases between. The CDR3 consists of 18 residues. Germline V CDR1 and CDR2: MNHNS, SASEGT.

The chain recombines TRBV29-1 with TRBJ1-4; D is possibly TRBD1 (5 bases). The V gene lost 0 bases and the J gene lost 11 bases, with 19 bases spanning the gap. The germline V gene encodes CDR1 SQVTM and CDR2 ANQGSEA. The CDR3 contains 15 residues. The CDR3 protein is CSVEDRQGKMRKLFF. The CDR3, as DNA: TGCAGCGTTGAAGATCGGCAGGGCAAAATGAGGAAACTGTTTTTT.

The V and J genes are TRBV5-1 and TRBJ2-4; 15 nucleotides match TRBD2. CDR1 and CDR2 (germline): SGHRS, YFSETQ. The CDR3 covers 16 residues. With 4 bases clipped from V and 5 bases from J, the junction kept 4 bases outside the gene matches. CDR3 in amino acids: CASSGGLAGGQNIQYF. CDR3 sequence (DNA): TGCGCCAGCAGCGGTGGACTAGCGGGAGGGCAAAACATTCAGTACTTC.

The chain is built from TRBV7-3 and TRBJ1-1; the match to TRBD1 covers 10 bases. Per the germline V gene, CDR1 is SGHTA and CDR2 is FQGTGA. The CDR3 is made up of 17 amino acids. V was clipped by 5 bases and J by 0 bases; unmatched bases: 9. CDR3 bases: TGTGCCAGCAGCCGACTGGGGACAGGGGCATTGAACACTGAAGCTTTCTTT. As protein: CASSRLGTGALNTEAFF.

The CDR3 reads CASTRDRSYGYTF. In nucleotides, the CDR3 is TGTGCCAGCACCCGGGACAGATCCTATGGCTACACCTTC. This rearrangement joins TRBV7-2 to TRBJ1-2; 7 bases map to TRBD1. The CDR3 has 13 amino acids. Germline V gives CDR1 SGHTA, CDR2 FQGNSA. Unmatched junction bases numbered 6, after V lost 7 bases and J lost 4 bases.

V usage is TRBV5-1 and J usage is TRBJ2-5; 8 bases match TRBD1. In germline, CDR1 is SGHRS, CDR2 YFSETQ. This CDR3 comprises 13 residues. Trimming at V came to 4 bases and at J to 5 bases, leaving 4 bases not matched to a gene. This CDR3 is CASSGGQGETQYF. Written as DNA, the CDR3 is TGCGCCAGCAGCGGTGGACAGGGTGAGACCCAGTACTTC.

This clone was recorded a few times. The V call is TRBV6-1, the J call TRBJ1-6; D is undetermined. The V and J ends lost 6 bases and 8 bases respectively, with 8 bases between them. CDR1 and CDR2 (germline): MNHNS, SASEGT. This CDR3 contains 12 residues. For the CDR3, the DNA is TGTGCCAGCAGAAGAGTCGATTCACCCCTCCACTTT. Its protein is CASRRVDSPLHF.

The rearrangement joins TRBV11-2 to TRBJ2-3; D gene uncertain. CDR1 is SGHAT, CDR2 FQNNGV, per germline. The germline V and J ends were trimmed by 4 bases and 2 bases, with 22 bases remaining between them. This CDR3 spans 18 amino acids. For the CDR3, the DNA is TGTGCCAGCAGCTCCCCCTTTCAGTTCATTGCCCCCACAGATACGCAGTATTTT. This encodes CASSSPFQFIAPTDTQYF. The full variable domain, with the rest looked up from reference TRBV11-2 and TRBJ2-3, is EAGVAQSPRYKIIEKRQSVAFWCNPISGHATLYWYQQILGQGPKLLIQFQNNGVVDDSQLPKDRFSAERLKGVDSTLKIQPAKLEDSAVYLCASSSPFQFIAPTDTQYFGPGTRLTVL.

The J gene is TRBJ2-1, the V gene TRBV6-5; 7 bases fit TRBD2. CDR1 MNHEY and CDR2 SVGAGI come from the germline V gene. The CDR3 has 15 amino acids. V was pared by 7 bases and J by 0 bases, with 6 bases of the junction left unmatched. The CDR3 region is CASKPGGSSYNEQFF. Here the CDR3 DNA reads TGTGCCAGCAAACCCGGGGGGAGCTCCTACAATGAGCAGTTCTTC.

The chain has TRBV19 and TRBJ2-3, with 8 bases that match TRBD2. This CDR3 has 16 residues. V trimming: 4 bases; J trimming: 3 bases; junction bases outside the gene matches: 9. CDR1 is LNHDA and CDR2 is SQIVND in the germline V gene (reference sequence). CDR3 region: CASSSTSGKGTDTQYF. As DNA, the CDR3 is TGTGCCAGTAGTAGCACTAGCGGAAAGGGGACAGATACGCAGTATTTT.

This sequence joins TRBV5-4 and TRBJ1-1; TRBD1 might be the D (5 bases). The germline gives CDR1 SGHNT, CDR2 YYREEE (reference sequence). The CDR3 consists of 11 residues. The CDR3 loop is CAAAGGTEAFF. The CDR3 nucleotides read TGTGCGGCGGCCGGGGGCACTGAAGCTTTCTTT. The full variable domain, with the rest looked up from reference TRBV5-4 and TRBJ1-1, is ETGVTQSPTHLIKTRGQQVTLRCSSQSGHNTVSWYQQALGQGPQFIFQYYREEENGRGNFPPRFSGLQFPNYSSELNVNALELDDSALYLCAAAGGTEAFFGQGTRLTVV.

V and J are TRBV5-4 and TRBJ1-2, with 7 bases that match TRBD1. Germline-derived CDR1 and CDR2 are SGHNT and YYREEE (reference sequence). Germline trimming cut 4 bases from V and 5 bases from J; bases unmatched to any gene: 8. This CDR3 region has 14 residues. CDR3: CASSATGVEYGYTF. CDR3 sequence (DNA): TGTGCCAGCAGCGCCACAGGGGTAGAATATGGCTACACCTTC.

This chain connects TRBV6-1 to TRBJ2-1, with TRBD1 as a possible D gene (6 bases). V lost 2 bases, J lost 0 bases, and 11 bases lay in between. The CDR3 length is 16 residues. The germline V gene has CDR1 MNHNS and CDR2 SASEGT. The CDR3 loop is CASSETGTRSYNEQFF. The CDR3 nucleotides are TGTGCCAGCAGTGAAACCGGGACACGCTCCTACAATGAGCAGTTCTTC.

The chain uses TRBV7-2 and TRBJ2-7; D not resolved. CDR1 is SGHTA and CDR2 is FQGNSA in the germline V gene. V lost 2 bases and J lost 2, with 19 bases in between. There are 17 residues in the CDR3. CDR3 residues: CASSLLFGTQVTYEQYF. DNA of the CDR3: TGTGCCAGCAGCTTACTGTTTGGCACCCAGGTCACCTACGAGCAGTACTTC.

The chain recombines TRBV11-2 with TRBJ2-3, with D possibly TRBD2 on 6 matching bases. V lost 1 base to trimming and J lost 0 bases, with 14 bases between them. The CDR3 has 17 residues. Germline assignment: CDR1 SGHAT and CDR2 FQNNGV. CDR3 sequence: CASSLVGRDSSTDTQYF. The CDR3 DNA follows: TGTGCCAGCAGCTTAGTTGGGCGGGATTCTAGCACAGATACGCAGTATTTT.

This clone showed up just once. The CDR3: CASSSRHGETQYF. The CDR3 DNA sequence: TGTGCCAGCAGCTCTAGGCACGGGGAGACCCAGTACTTC. The chain couples TRBV7-8 to TRBJ2-5; D ambiguous. Trimming shortened V by 4 bases and J by 5 bases, and 11 bases separated the two germline ends. This CDR3 contains 13 residues. Germline V CDR1 and CDR2: SGHVS, FQNEAQ.